These T cell receptor beta chains were read from a single sample in a study of blood T cell repertoires in COVID-19. The data were produced by immunoSEQ multiplex PCR, yet TCRdb's version contains in-frame clones alone and is incomplete. Found here are 65,000 to 80,000 clones, 85% to 90% of them singletons; the top ten hold approximately 8%. Sequencing input: peripheral blood. Every receptor here comes from a man aged 45-65 years with active COVID-19. Each CDR3 is given with its conserved first and last residue. D genes are given only for firm matches. Clone size is shown for a subset of rows, as once, few, many or a class of expanded clone.

size,D,J,V,CDR3,DNA
-,-,TRBJ1-4,TRBV9,CASSPSTGGEEKLFF,TGTGCCAGCAGCCCTTCGACAGGCGGCGAAGAAAAACTGTTTTTT
-,-,TRBJ2-4,TRBV30,CAWSPGTLAKNIQYF,TGTGCCTGGAGTCCCGGGACATTAGCCAAAAACATTCAGTACTTC
-,TRBD1,TRBJ2-2,TRBV11-3,CASRISGQGNTGELFF,TGTGCCAGCAGAATATCGGGACAGGGGAACACCGGGGAGCTGTTTTTT
once,TRBD2,TRBJ2-7,TRBV13,CASSLTSGRPSSYEQYF,TGTGCCAGCAGCTTAACTAGCGGGAGGCCGAGCTCCTACGAGCAGTACTTC
-,TRBD1,TRBJ2-7,TRBV5-1,CASSIGTGGVPPYEQYF,TGCGCCAGCAGCATAGGGACAGGGGGCGTCCCTCCCTACGAGCAGTACTTC
-,TRBD2,TRBJ2-7,TRBV5-6,CASSRLTSGRDNREQYF,TGTGCCAGCAGCAGACTGACTAGCGGGAGGGATAACCGCGAGCAGTACTTC
-,TRBD2,TRBJ2-5,TRBV28,CASRRAGLASNQETQYF,TGTGCCAGCAGAAGGGCGGGACTAGCATCGAACCAAGAGACCCAGTACTTC
-,-,TRBJ2-1,TRBV6-2/TRBV6-3,CASSSSGILLYNEQFF,TGTGCCAGCAGTTCATCAGGGATTCTCCTCTACAATGAGCAGTTCTTC
-,TRBD2,TRBJ2-1,TRBV7-3,CASSLTGRAHNEQFF,TGTGCCAGCAGCTTAACCGGGAGGGCCCACAATGAGCAGTTCTTC
once,TRBD1,TRBJ1-3,TRBV19,CASTKNPTGLGNTIYF,TGTGCCAGTACCAAGAACCCGACAGGGCTCGGAAACACCATATATTTT
-,TRBD1,TRBJ2-2,TRBV2,CASSRTGGITGELFF,TGTGCCAGCAGTCGAACAGGGGGTATCACCGGGGAGCTGTTTTTT
few,TRBD2,TRBJ2-1,TRBV2,CASSDRPIAGVLF,TGTGCCAGCAGTGACAGACCCATAGCGGGAGTGCTCTTC
-,TRBD1,TRBJ1-5,TRBV28,CASSFMGQGLGSNQPQHF,TGTGCCAGCAGTTTTATGGGACAGGGACTGGGAAGCAATCAGCCCCAGCATTTT
-,TRBD1,TRBJ2-3,TRBV28,CASSWTGGDTQYF,TGTGCCAGCAGTTGGACAGGGGGGGATACGCAGTATTTT
-,-,TRBJ2-3,TRBV13,CASSRPRQLRTDTQYF,TGTGCCAGCAGCCGGCCCCGACAGCTCAGAACAGATACGCAGTATTTT
-,TRBD1,TRBJ2-1,TRBV11-2,CASSPLPGQGDNEQFF,TGTGCCAGCAGCCCCCTACCGGGACAGGGGGACAATGAGCAGTTCTTC
once,-,TRBJ1-3,TRBV28,CASSSPGTHARNTIYF,TGTGCCAGCAGTTCCCCCGGGACTCACGCGAGAAACACCATATATTTT
-,-,TRBJ2-5,TRBV6-2/TRBV6-3,CASSYQAIQETQYF,TGTGCCAGCAGTTACCAGGCAATACAAGAGACCCAGTACTTC
-,TRBD1,TRBJ2-5,TRBV7-3,CASSPGTAQETQYF,TGTGCCAGCAGCCCCGGGACAGCCCAAGAGACCCAGTACTTC
-,TRBD1,TRBJ1-1,TRBV5-5,CASSLEGRGHTEAFF,TGTGCCAGCAGCTTGGAGGGCAGGGGGCACACTGAAGCTTTCTTT
-,TRBD1,TRBJ1-4,TRBV7-2,CASSSNLGTVSLNEKLFF,TGTGCCAGCAGCTCAAACCTCGGGACAGTTAGCCTTAATGAAAAACTGTTTTTT
-,-,TRBJ1-1,TRBV18,CASAPGQRANTEAFF,TGTGCCAGCGCGCCTGGACAGCGCGCTAACACTGAAGCTTTCTTT
-,-,TRBJ2-5,TRBV5-1,CASSLGPTAEETQYF,TGCGCCAGCAGCTTGGGCCCTACAGCGGAAGAGACCCAGTACTTC
-,TRBD2,TRBJ2-1,TRBV10-2,CASRAGASGMHEQFF,TGCGCCAGCAGAGCGGGGGCGAGCGGGATGCATGAGCAGTTCTTC
-,TRBD2,TRBJ2-7,TRBV5-1,CASSLGLAGAKGVYEQYF,TGCGCCAGCAGCCTGGGACTAGCGGGAGCGAAGGGGGTCTACGAGCAGTACTTC
-,TRBD2,TRBJ2-2,TRBV7-2,CASSLGSAGGGELFF,TGTGCCAGCAGCTTAGGTTCGGCGGGAGGTGGGGAGCTGTTTTTT
-,-,TRBJ1-1,TRBV9,CASSVDKGLNTEAFF,TGTGCCAGCAGCGTAGATAAGGGGTTGAACACTGAAGCTTTCTTT
once,-,TRBJ2-1,TRBV20-1,CSARTIPSEFF,TGCAGTGCTCGGACTATCCCCAGCGAGTTCTTC
-,-,TRBJ1-2,TRBV6-5,CASSYFGVGGYTF,TGTGCCAGCAGTTACTTCGGGGTTGGCGGCTACACCTTC
-,TRBD1,TRBJ2-5,TRBV27,CASSLTGAQETQYF,TGTGCCAGCAGTCTGACAGGGGCCCAAGAGACCCAGTACTTC
once,TRBD2,TRBJ2-2,TRBV5-6,CASTQPGLAGLGTGELFF,TGTGCCAGCACGCAACCGGGACTAGCGGGACTGGGTACCGGGGAGCTGTTTTTT
-,TRBD1,TRBJ1-4,TRBV5-1,CASSSSPGQGRINEKLFF,TGCGCCAGCAGCTCGTCCCCGGGACAGGGCCGGATTAATGAAAAACTGTTTTTT
-,TRBD1,TRBJ2-1,TRBV27,CASSIAPGQGASNEQFF,TGTGCCAGCAGCATTGCGCCGGGACAGGGGGCAAGTAATGAGCAGTTCTTC
-,-,TRBJ2-3,TRBV6-2/TRBV6-3,CASSYSVDTQYF,TGTGCCAGCAGTTACTCCGTAGATACGCAGTATTTT
once,-,TRBJ2-4,TRBV19,CASSIAGAGAFQYF,TGTGCCAGTAGTATAGCAGGGGCCGGGGCATTTCAGTACTTC
-,TRBD2,TRBJ2-5,TRBV6-2/TRBV6-3,CASSYSSRPGAGETQYF,TGTGCCAGCAGTTACTCGAGTAGGCCGGGAGCGGGGGAGACCCAGTACTTC
-,TRBD1,TRBJ1-2,TRBV19,CATSGGSYGYTF,TGTGCCACCTCAGGGGGAAGCTATGGCTACACCTTC
-,-,TRBJ2-7,TRBV20-1,CSSSGVYEQYF,TGCAGCTCTTCAGGGGTATACGAGCAGTACTTC
-,-,TRBJ1-1,TRBV30,CAWRGVWGPEAFF,TGTGCCTGGAGGGGAGTCTGGGGGCCTGAAGCTTTCTTT
-,-,TRBJ1-3,TRBV7-2,CASSYAAGNTIYF,TGTGCCAGCAGCTACGCAGCGGGAAACACCATATATTTT
-,TRBD1,TRBJ1-3,TRBV18,CASTDRGTGNTIYF,TGTGCCAGCACCGACAGGGGAACTGGAAACACCATATATTTT
few,TRBD1,TRBJ1-1,TRBV18,CASSTSGQGTEAFF,TGTGCCAGCTCTACCTCGGGACAGGGTACTGAAGCTTTCTTT
-,-,TRBJ2-7,TRBV3-1/TRBV3-2,CASSLLGGQGHEQYF,TGTGCCAGCAGCCTACTGGGGGGGCAGGGGCACGAGCAGTACTTC
-,-,TRBJ2-7,TRBV5-1,CASRFTVGTTSSYEQYF,TGCGCCAGCAGGTTCACCGTGGGGACAACCTCTTCCTACGAGCAGTACTTC
-,TRBD1,TRBJ1-1,TRBV5-1,CASSTDGQGNTEAFF,TGCGCCAGCAGCACCGACGGACAGGGGAACACTGAAGCTTTCTTT
-,TRBD1,TRBJ2-6,TRBV7-2,CASSSKGQGSGANVLTF,TGTGCCAGCAGCTCAAAGGGACAGGGGTCTGGGGCCAACGTCCTGACTTTC
-,-,TRBJ1-5,TRBV11-2,CASSLQGSNQPQHF,TGTGCCAGCAGCTTGCAGGGGAGCAATCAGCCCCAGCATTTT
once,TRBD2,TRBJ2-7,TRBV28,CASSSPHRASGPGEQYF,TGTGCCAGCAGTTCTCCACATCGCGCTAGCGGCCCGGGCGAGCAGTACTTC
-,TRBD2,TRBJ2-5,TRBV11-2,CASSLDRGGETQYF,TGTGCCAGCAGCTTAGACCGCGGGGGGGAGACCCAGTACTTC
-,-,TRBJ1-2,TRBV19,CASSPDSPYGYTF,TGTGCCAGTAGTCCGGACAGTCCCTATGGCTACACCTTC
-,TRBD2,TRBJ2-2,TRBV4-3,CASSQEGSGTSGVPNTGELFF,TGCGCCAGCAGCCAAGAGGGCTCCGGGACTAGCGGGGTTCCGAACACCGGGGAGCTGTTTTTT
-,-,TRBJ2-5,TRBV5-1,CASSGGNTQETQYF,TGCGCCAGCAGCGGGGGGAATACCCAAGAGACCCAGTACTTC
-,-,TRBJ1-2,TRBV13,CASSLGGEGYTF,TGTGCCAGCAGCTTAGGAGGAGAAGGCTACACCTTC
-,-,TRBJ1-2,TRBV6-5,CASSYSSGRNGGYTF,TGTGCCAGCAGTTACTCGAGTGGGAGGAACGGAGGCTACACCTTC
-,-,TRBJ1-2,TRBV7-2,CASSVSGGDNYGYTF,TGTGCCAGCAGCGTCTCAGGAGGGGATAACTATGGCTACACCTTC
few,TRBD1,TRBJ1-2,TRBV7-9,CASSSPGQEIYGYTF,TGTGCCAGCAGCTCACCCGGACAGGAAATCTATGGCTACACCTTC
-,-,TRBJ1-4,TRBV14,CASSQYLIQSGPEKLFF,TGTGCCAGCAGCCAATACCTAATTCAGAGCGGTCCTGAAAAACTGTTTTTT
-,TRBD2,TRBJ2-7,TRBV28,CASNPAQGTSFEQYF,TGTGCCAGCAATCCGGCTCAGGGGACTAGCTTCGAGCAGTACTTC